Below, 17 T cell receptor beta chains from the same sample are listed, as sequenced in a study of cytomegalovirus exposure and HLA in healthy donors. Primers: 60 Vbeta forward and 13 Jbeta reverse. Measured with immunoSEQ multiplex PCR; TCRdb has only the in-frame clones, and not every one. Among about 59,000 clones, about 90% were seen once, and the ten largest hold 1.5%. The material sequenced was PBMCs. The receptor set was obtained from a man younger than 40 in good health and CMV-seropositive.

With respect to this clone: At one boundary the junction diverges from the germline segment, which might be a read error. This chain uses TRBV5-1 with TRBJ2-1; TRBD2 aligns across 12 bases. This CDR3 spans 18 amino acids. Germline lookup yields CDR1 SGHRS and CDR2 YFSETQ. CDR3 sequence (DNA): TGCGCCAGCGGCTTGTCCCGGACTAGCGGGACCGCCTGGGATGAGCAGTTCTTC. This gives the protein CASGLSRTSGTAWDEQFF.

The V gene is TRBV19, the J gene TRBJ2-3; 12 nucleotides agree with TRBD2. J gave up 6 bases and V 7 bases, and 14 bases lay outside the gene matches. The CDR3 extends over 17 amino acids. Germline-derived CDR1 and CDR2 are LNHDA and SQIVND (reference sequence). This CDR3 reads CASKRLAGASSGDTQYF. CDR3 in DNA: TGTGCCAGTAAGAGACTAGCGGGAGCATCATCAGGGGATACGCAGTATTTT.

The V gene is TRBV7-9, the J gene TRBJ1-2, with 10 positions matching TRBD1. The CDR3 has 15 residues. Germline V gene lookup returns CDR1 SEHNR and CDR2 FQNEAQ (reference sequence). Trimming cost V 5 bases and J 6 bases; bases outside gene matches: 9. The CDR3, as DNA: TGTGCCAGCAGCACCAGGACAGGGGGGAACAATGGCTACACCTTC. Its translation: CASSTRTGGNNGYTF.

The gene calls are TRBV5-1 and TRBJ2-2; 7 bases match TRBD2. CDR3 length: 16 amino acids. Looked up from germline, CDR1 is SGHRS and CDR2 is YFSETQ. With V trimmed by 4 bases and J by 5 bases, 11 bases remained unmatched. The CDR3 nucleotides are TGCGCCAGCAGCCCGCGGGGCGGGAGTGGAACCGGGGAGCTGTTTTTT. Protein sequence: CASSPRGGSGTGELFF. The whole variable domain, remainder taken from reference TRBV5-1 and TRBJ2-2, is KAGVTQTPRYLIKTRGQQVTLSCSPISGHRSVSWYQQTPGQGLQFLFEYFSETQRNKGNFPGRFSGRQFSNSRSEMNVSTLELGDSALYLCASSPRGGSGTGELFFGEGSRLTVL.

The chain has TRBV19 and TRBJ1-1; D gene uncertain. The CDR3 extends over 12 amino acids. Trimming shortened V by 9 bases and J by 1 base, and 9 bases separated the two germline ends. CDR1 and CDR2 (germline): LNHDA, SQIVND (reference sequence). The CDR3 sequence is CASSTANTEAFF. The CDR3 DNA follows: TGTGCCAGCTCCACAGCGAACACTGAAGCTTTCTTT.

The chain has TRBV7-3 and TRBJ2-2, with D perhaps matching TRBD2 (7 bases). The germline CDR1 and CDR2 sequences are SGHTA and FQGTGA. The CDR3 runs 17 residues. The V end was cut by 5 bases, the J end by 4 bases, with 20 bases between. CDR3 nucleotides: TGTGCCAGCAGCCGCCCGGGGGCGGGAGAGGGCACCGGGGAGCTGTTTTTT. Its protein product is CASSRPGAGEGTGELFF.

The chain links TRBV11-3 to TRBJ1-2; 10 bases fit TRBD1. The CDR3 has 18 residues. CDR1 is SGHNT and CDR2 is YENEEA in the germline V gene. V lost 5 bases, J lost 3 bases, and 15 bases stayed unmatched. This chain's CDR3 is CASSPILGTGDLYYGYTF. The CDR3 region has the DNA TGTGCCAGCAGCCCTATACTGGGGACAGGGGATTTGTACTATGGCTACACCTTC.

The chain links TRBV28 to TRBJ1-1; perhaps TRBD1 as D (5 bases). V lost 2 bases and J 4 bases, leaving 14 bases between the germline ends. Germline values: CDR1 MDHEN, CDR2 SYDVKM. The CDR3 contains 15 residues. The CDR3: CASSLIGALGTEAFF. As DNA, the CDR3 is TGTGCCAGCAGTTTAATAGGGGCGCTGGGCACTGAAGCTTTCTTT.

The V gene is TRBV7-9, the J gene TRBJ1-2; possible D gene TRBD1, 5 bases. The CDR3 has 16 amino acids. Germline V CDR1 and CDR2: SEHNR, FQNEAQ (reference sequence). V was cut by 10 bases and J by 0 bases, with 21 bases left in between. This CDR3 reads CATSTAPRPANYGYTF. Written as DNA, the CDR3 is TGTGCCACCTCGACAGCCCCTCGACCTGCTAACTATGGCTACACCTTC.

The chain employs TRBV25-1 and TRBJ2-1, with a tentative D call TRBD2 (5 bases). The CDR3 consists of 14 residues. CDR1 MGHDK and CDR2 SYGVNS come from the germline V gene. Trimming left V 7 bases short and J 7 bases short, with 17 bases between. For the CDR3, the DNA is TGTGCCAGCATCGGGGATCGTATAGGGAATGAGCAGTTCTTC. Protein product: CASIGDRIGNEQFF.

This chain joins TRBV11-2 and TRBJ1-1; no firm D call. The CDR3 is 14 amino acids. With 1 base removed from V and 0 bases from J, the gap between germline ends came to 6 bases. Germline loops: CDR1 SGHAT, CDR2 FQNNGV. The CDR3 DNA follows: TGTGCCAGCAGCTTAGGCGGATTGAACACTGAAGCTTTCTTT. Encoded protein: CASSLGGLNTEAFF.

The genes are TRBV7-9 and TRBJ2-5, with TRBD1 identical over 7 bases. The J call may be wrong; the DNA end is better matched by TRBJ2-7. The CDR3 has 15 amino acids. Germline CDR1 reads SEHNR; CDR2 reads FQNEAQ (reference sequence). CDR3 loop: CASSSAGTVSYEQYF. DNA of the CDR3: TGTGCCAGCAGCTCAGCCGGGACAGTCTCCTACGAGCAGTACTTC.

The J gene is TRBJ1-4, the V gene TRBV28; D remains unclear. The CDR3 has 14 amino acids. The V gene's germline CDR1 is MDHEN and CDR2 SYDVKM. The ends were cut back, 5 bases at V and 0 bases at J, with 7 bases in the middle. CDR3 nucleotide sequence: TGTGCCAGCAGTACACCTGCAACTAATGAAAAACTGTTTTTT. This sequence encodes CASSTPATNEKLFF.

This clone was detected only once. The genes are TRBV11-2 and TRBJ1-1; 9 bases align to TRBD1. V gave up 5 bases and J gave up 2 bases; unmatched junction bases: 6. The CDR3 has 15 residues. Germline values: CDR1 SGHAT, CDR2 FQNNGV. This CDR3 is CASSPWTGDNTEAFF. CDR3 sequence (DNA): TGTGCCAGCAGCCCCTGGACAGGGGACAACACTGAAGCTTTCTTT.

The chain links TRBV6-5 to TRBJ1-2; 9 nucleotides line up with TRBD1. CDR1 is MNHEY and CDR2 is SVGAGI in the germline V gene. The CDR3 has 13 amino acids. V dropped 6 bases and J dropped 7; count of bases not matched to a gene: 6. The CDR3: CASRRTGAVGYTF. The CDR3, as DNA: TGTGCCAGCAGGAGGACAGGGGCGGTTGGCTACACCTTC.

The J gene is TRBJ2-2, the V gene TRBV19, with D perhaps TRBD1 (6 bases). Between the trimmed V and J ends, which lost 6 bases and 3 bases, there was a span of 20 bases. Per the germline V gene, CDR1 is LNHDA and CDR2 is SQIVND (reference sequence). The CDR3 is 17 amino acids. This chain's CDR3 is CASSPKALAGDTGELFF. CDR3 DNA sequence: TGTGCCAGTAGCCCAAAAGCCTTAGCAGGGGACACCGGGGAGCTGTTTTTT.

The chain employs TRBV29-1 and TRBJ1-1, with D hard to call. The length of the CDR3 is 13 residues. Germline CDR1 and CDR2: SQVTM and ANQGSEA. Trimming stripped 4 bases from V and 1 base from J, with 10 bases between. For the CDR3, the DNA is TGCAGCGTTGCCTCGGGAGGGAACACTGAAGCTTTCTTT. This sequence encodes CSVASGGNTEAFF.